The 4 T cell receptor beta chains presented below share a single source sample, sequenced in a study of T cell clusters in autoimmune cytopenias. One tube held mixed TRB-A and TRB-B primer pools for touch-down PCR. No DNA is given; TCRdb re-called the multiplex PCR reads and lists each CDR3 protein once. This sample's table has some 4,000 distinct CDR3 sequences. TRB was amplified from roughly 250 ng of peripheral blood genomic DNA per sample. The sample was also reused in another study, on T cell repertoires in aging, cancer and after chemotherapy.

Sequences were obtained from peripheral blood. These receptors all stem from a human donor in good health.

The chain links TRBV19 to TRBJ1-3; the TCRdb call, TRBD1, lacks DNA for checking. The V gene's germline CDR1 is LNHDA and CDR2 SQIVND (reference sequence). The CDR3 totals 13 residues. CDR3 loop: CASTTVAGNTIYF.

The chain links TRBV5-1 to TRBJ1-2. From germline, CDR1 is SGHRS and CDR2 YFSETQ. CDR3 length equals 13 residues. CDR3 in amino acids: CASSQRANYGYTF.

V and J are TRBV5-6 and TRBJ2-7. Germline V gives CDR1 SGHDT, CDR2 YYEEEE. The CDR3 sequence is 13 residues long. CDR3 in amino acids: CASSLASTYEQYF.

The rearrangement links TRBV19 to TRBJ1-5; no DNA is available, so the TRBD1 call from TCRdb remains unchecked. The CDR3 contains 15 residues. Germline V gives CDR1 LNHDA, CDR2 SQIVND (reference sequence). The CDR3 loop reads CASVRTGVGNQPQHF.